This record concerns one TCR beta chain sequence. V was pared by 6 bases and J by 9 bases, with 5 bases of the junction left unmatched. The V gene's germline CDR1 is MNHNS and CDR2 SASEGT. This CDR3 region has 13 residues. Sequencing used immunoSEQ multiplex PCR; TCRdb keeps in-frame clones, though not all of them. Among over 45,000 clones listed, 80% to 90% were seen once. This entry comes from a study of T cell changes during pregnancy in multiple sclerosis. The sample was CD4+ T cells from peripheral blood mononuclear cells, taken in the second trimester of pregnancy. The origin of this receptor is a female donor with multiple sclerosis, enrolled in a pregnancy study. The rearrangement uses TRBV6-1 and TRBJ2-1; TRBD2 matches 10 bases. CDR3 bases: TGTGCCAGCAGCCCAGCGGGAGGGCTTGAGCAGTTCTTC. Protein: CASSPAGGLEQFF.